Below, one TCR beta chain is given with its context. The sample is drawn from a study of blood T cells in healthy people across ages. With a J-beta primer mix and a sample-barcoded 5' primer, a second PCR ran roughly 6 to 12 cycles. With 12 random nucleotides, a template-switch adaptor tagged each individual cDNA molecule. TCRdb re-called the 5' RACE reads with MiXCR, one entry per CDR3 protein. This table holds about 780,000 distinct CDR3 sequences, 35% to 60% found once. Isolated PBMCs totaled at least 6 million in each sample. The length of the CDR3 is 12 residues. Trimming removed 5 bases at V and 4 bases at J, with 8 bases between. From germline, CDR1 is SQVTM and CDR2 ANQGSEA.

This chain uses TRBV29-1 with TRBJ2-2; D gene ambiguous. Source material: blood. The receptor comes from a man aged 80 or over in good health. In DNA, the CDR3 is TGCAGCGTTCGTCTGTCCACCGGGGAGCTGTTTTTT. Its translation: CSVRLSTGELFF.